The text below deals with one TCR beta chain. At one boundary the junction diverges from the germline segment, which might be a read error. Study processing details: Amplification with reference gene primers provided the estimates of nucleated cell counts. TCRdb keeps only in-frame clones here, not all; method: immunoSEQ multiplex PCR. That table gives V, J and clone size, and the DNA gave D and trimming. In the table there are roughly 130,000 clones, about 87% of which are singletons. CDR3 length: 13 amino acids. These data belong to a study of blood T cell repertoires in COVID-19. The wider study: Sites in the United States, Italy and Spain provided acute and convalescent COVID-19 samples.

Sequenced input: peripheral blood. This receptor was obtained from an older woman with acute or convalescent COVID-19. The chain is built from TRBV12-3 or TRBV12-4 and TRBJ2-3, with a weak D call TRBD2 (5 bases). Here the CDR3 reads CASSFSSIDTQYF. CDR3 coding DNA: TGTGCCAGCAGTTTCTCTAGCATAGATACGCAGTATTTT.